This TCR beta chain stems from a study of shared clonotypes between healthy human individuals. The CDR3 has 13 residues. The V gene's germline CDR1 is SNHLY and CDR2 FYNNEI. The junction had 2 bases not matched to a gene; V was cut back by 4 bases and J by 6 bases. Data came from immunoSEQ multiplex PCR; TCRdb stores just in-frame clones and leaves some out. This sample has almost 750,000 clones, with roughly 72% found just once. This sequence joins TRBV2 and TRBJ2-7, with 11 positions matching TRBD1. The sequenced sample was memory CD4+ T cells sorted from blood. Subset: CD45RA-negative fraction. This clonotype was obtained from a woman in her 30s in good health. CDR3 DNA sequence: TGTGCCAGCAGTGGCGGGACAGGGGGCGAGCAGTACTTC. This gives the protein CASSGGTGGEQYF.